Given below is one T cell receptor beta chain in context. The antigen remains unidentified. The data belong to a study of T cell responses to AZD1222 COVID-19 vaccine. The wider study: Pooling of second doses given at about 4 or about 12 weeks was done. Study-wide results and caveats: Among vaccine-associated CD4 TCRs, coverage spanned spike, with dominance at 160-218 and 743-854. The sample set comprised mostly white British donors with more females, and clonal diversity was possibly underestimated. Elevations in Spike-specific TCR breadth and depth followed administration of two AZD1222 doses.

Germline-derived CDR1 and CDR2 are KGHSH and LQKENI. There are 16 residues in the CDR3. The junction had 9 bases not matched to a gene; V was cut back by 3 bases and J by 8 bases. The table came from immunoSEQ multiplex PCR; TCRdb's copy has only in-frame clones and leaves some out. Here the sample spans more than 100,000 clones, around 90% being singletons. Sequenced material: peripheral blood, taken on day 0 of AZD1222 vaccination. The source is an adult in good health. This sequence joins TRBV18 and TRBJ1-4; TRBD1 aligns across 10 bases. The CDR3 sequence: CASSPPTGTGEEKLFF. In nucleotides, the CDR3 is TGTGCCAGCTCACCCCCAACCGGGACAGGGGAGGAAAAACTGTTTTTT.